The clone carrying this T cell receptor (beta chain) was found once. Its antigen is as yet unknown. PCR amplification relied on 60 Vbeta primers (plus 13 Jbeta primers). Method: immunoSEQ multiplex PCR; TCRdb's copy keeps in-frame clones and lacks some. The profile shows roughly 130,000 clones, 70% to 90% of them singletons. The sample belongs to a study of cytomegalovirus exposure and HLA in healthy donors. Findings of the study overall: The only immune exposure information that was available was CMV serostatus.

Trimming stripped 0 bases from V and 8 bases from J, with 14 bases between. There are 15 residues in the CDR3. CDR1 and CDR2 (germline): LNHDA, SQIVND (reference sequence). Source material: PBMCs. This sequence joins TRBV19 and TRBJ1-5; D is possibly TRBD1 (5 bases). The origin of this receptor is a woman in her forties in good health and CMV-seropositive. DNA of the CDR3: TGTGCCAGTAGTATAGAGGGGGGATTAGGTAAGCCCCAGCATTTT. Translated: CASSIEGGLGKPQHF.